This entry lists 5 T cell receptor beta chains sequenced from one sample in a study of metastatic and nonmetastatic thyroid tumors. With MiXCR, TCRdb called clones anew from the PCR reads. The sample comprises tens of thousands of clones, around a sixth of which are singletons, and roughly 4% rests with the top ten. Ahead of thyroid surgery, no patient had received treatment of any kind. The specimen was blood. The receptor set was obtained from a female donor with papillary thyroid cancer or a benign thyroid nodule (not recorded which). Some clones in this sample may be carry-over from other donors' samples.

This clone was detected many times. The chain carries TRBV12-5 and TRBJ2-3, with 8 nucleotides matching TRBD1. CDR3 length equals 16 residues. Trimming took 4 bases from V and 4 from J; bases not matched to a gene: 10. Germline lookup yields CDR1 LGHNT and CDR2 FRNRAP. This chain's CDR3 is CASGSTRTGLPDTQYF. The DNA of the CDR3 is TGTGCTAGTGGTTCCACCCGGACAGGGCTCCCAGATACGCAGTATTTT.

There are many counts of this clone. In DNA form, the CDR3 reads TGTGCCAGCAGCTTAGGTTCACCCCTCCACTTT. It codes for CASSLGSPLHF. V is TRBV11-2 and J is TRBJ1-6; D unresolved. V was pared by 1 base and J by 9 bases, with 1 base between. The CDR3 is made up of 11 amino acids. Germline CDR1 SGHAT, CDR2 FQNNGV.

The gene calls are TRBV18 and TRBJ2-1, with D hard to call. The length of the CDR3 is 9 residues. Trimming stripped 10 bases from V and 2 bases from J, with 0 bases between. The germline V gene encodes CDR1 KGHSH and CDR2 LQKENI. Here the CDR3 reads CATYNEQFF. The CDR3 region has the DNA TGTGCCACCTACAATGAGCAGTTCTTC.

The sample holds many counts of this clone. The CDR3 carries no conserved terminal phenylalanine or tryptophan, so it likely arises from a read error. The genes are TRBV5-8 and TRBJ1-2; D unresolved. Between the trimmed V and J ends, which lost 0 bases and 4 bases, there was a span of 13 bases. There are 15 residues in the CDR3. Germline CDR1 is SGHTS and CDR2 is YDEGEE. CDR3 nucleotide sequence: TGTGCCAGCAGCTTGGGAGAGGGTCGGACCTATGGCTACACCCTC. It translates to CASSLGEGRTYGYTL.

The count of this clone is one. The rearrangement joins TRBV11-2 to TRBJ1-1; D is unclear. Trimming stripped 5 bases from V and 0 bases from J, with 16 bases between. Germline V gene sequence: CDR1 SGHAT, CDR2 FQNNGV. The CDR3 loop spans 16 amino acids. The CDR3 nucleotides read TGTGCCAGCAGCATCACCCAGTGGGTACTGAACACTGAAGCTTTCTTT. Its translation: CASSITQWVLNTEAFF.